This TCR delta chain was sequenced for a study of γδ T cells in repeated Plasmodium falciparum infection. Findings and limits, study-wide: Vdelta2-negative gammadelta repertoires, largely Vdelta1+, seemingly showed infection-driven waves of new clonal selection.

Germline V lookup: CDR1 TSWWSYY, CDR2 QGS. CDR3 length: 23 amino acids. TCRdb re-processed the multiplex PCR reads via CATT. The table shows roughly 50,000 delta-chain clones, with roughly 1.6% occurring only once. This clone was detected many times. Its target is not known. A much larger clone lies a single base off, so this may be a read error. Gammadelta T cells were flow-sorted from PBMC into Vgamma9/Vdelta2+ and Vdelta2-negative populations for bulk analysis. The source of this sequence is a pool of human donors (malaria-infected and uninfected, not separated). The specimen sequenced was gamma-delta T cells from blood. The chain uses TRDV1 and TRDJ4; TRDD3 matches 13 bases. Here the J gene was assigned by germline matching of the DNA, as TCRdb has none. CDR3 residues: CALVELPTRSILGDTLTPRPLIF. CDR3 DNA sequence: TGTGCTCTTGTGGAACTTCCAACCCGATCCATACTGGGGGATACGCTAACTCCCAGACCCCTGATCTTT.